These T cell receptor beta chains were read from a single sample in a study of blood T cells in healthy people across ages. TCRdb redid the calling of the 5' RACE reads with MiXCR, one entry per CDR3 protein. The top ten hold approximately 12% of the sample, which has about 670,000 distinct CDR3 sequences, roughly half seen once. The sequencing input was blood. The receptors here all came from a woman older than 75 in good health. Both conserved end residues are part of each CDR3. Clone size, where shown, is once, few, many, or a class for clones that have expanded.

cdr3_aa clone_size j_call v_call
CSAPVGGGAGDTQYF . TRBJ2-3 TRBV20-1
CASSFRVPNTGELFF . TRBJ2-2 TRBV12-3/TRBV12-4
CSARDDRRQETQYF few . TRBV20-1
CATRGATSRANYGYTF many TRBJ1-2 TRBV11-2
CASSRDRSPTYEQYF . TRBJ2-7 TRBV5-1
CASSLYEGIAKNIQYF . TRBJ2-4 TRBV12-3/TRBV12-4
CTSSSTSGRGEQFF . TRBJ2-1 TRBV27
CASSLAGDLYNEQFF many TRBJ2-1 TRBV5-1
CASSFRGEGLQETQYF few TRBJ2-5 TRBV5-1
CASSQVSGGAGETQYF . TRBJ2-5 TRBV3-1
CASSFGLAGGPGDTQYF many TRBJ2-3 TRBV12-3/TRBV12-4
CASRRTSGSPDEQFF . TRBJ2-1 TRBV5-5
CASSPPHEVSTDTQYF . TRBJ2-3 TRBV13
CSATEPGTRIYTF . TRBJ1-2 TRBV20-1
CATRTGADTQYF . TRBJ2-3 TRBV5-6
CSANPGLAGVQETQYF . TRBJ2-5 TRBV20-1
CASSQTLREKLFF many TRBJ1-4 TRBV4-1